The entry below describes one T cell receptor beta chain. Its antigen is not yet known. No much larger clone is present one base from it, and per-base qualities are unavailable. In the germline V gene (reference sequence), CDR1 corresponds to LNHDA and CDR2 to SQIVND. From cysteine to phenylalanine, the CDR3 is 13 amino acids long. Only the CDR3 portion is preserved as DNA: 39 bases, with reading frame beginning at the first base. V is reduced by 4 bases and J by 6 bases, leaving a spacing of 13 bases between them. The data were obtained in a study of blood T cell repertoires in COVID-19 (dated by TCRdb to the early 2020s). Describing the broader study: Collaborator samples came from the United States, Italy and Spain and covered acute and convalescent phases of COVID-19. The material from the prospective study consisted of cDNA or gDNA derived from T cells, B-cell-depleted T cells, or PBMCs. Subjects who had been exposed to COVID-19, were actively infected with it, or had recovered from it provided the deeply sampled blood TCRbeta repertoires that made up the dataset. The repertoires were made available in a free public database intended to serve as a resource for research on the immune response to SARS-CoV-2. The samples were drawn from the first 160 participants of the ongoing ImmuneRACE study and from roughly 1,300 subjects provided by 6 global collaborators. Nearly every sample came with metadata listing a de-identified subject ID, COVID-19 status, age in years and sex. Where available, HLA class I and class II types were taken from metadata supplied by the sample provider and were not determined by assay-based typing.

Collaborating institutions collected whole blood in K2EDTA tubes following their own protocols. Collaborator samples were shipped for TCRbeta analysis as frozen whole blood, isolated PBMCs, or DNA extracted from either sample type. General findings and caveats noted by the study authors: How much clinical and demographic metadata was included differed by source and by participant, and the metadata was provided uncurated.

TCRbeta CDR3 regions were amplified from genomic DNA using the immunoSEQ Assay, a bias-controlled multiplex PCR. Per the source publication's procedure: Nucleated cell counts per sample were estimated from amplification of reference gene primers within the assay. To quantify the absolute abundance of each unique TCRbeta CDR3 rearrangement, sequence reads were collapsed and filtered. For each sample, productive Simpson clonality was calculated by taking the square root of Simpson's diversity index across productive rearrangements. TCRdb mirrors the immuneACCESS table, restricted to in-frame sequences. Some clones are absent from its copies; in checked studies, under half trace to an unresolved V gene, and the reason for the others is unknown. That table gives V, J and clone size, and the DNA gave D and trimming. The sample table shows 120,000 or so clones, and more than 65% are seen once. Around 4% of the sample belongs to the ten largest clones.

Sequenced: peripheral blood. The rearranged chain carries TRBV19 and TRBJ2-7, with a tentative D gene TRBD1 over 5 matching bases. The receptor was isolated from a woman older than 75 with acute or convalescent COVID-19. The CDR3 is CASSTPAGAEQYF. The DNA sequence is TGTGCCAGTAGTACCCCGGCTGGGGCCGAGCAGTACTTC.